Listed below are T cell receptor beta chains from one sample, sequenced in a study of blood T cell repertoires in COVID-19. TCRdb's table, derived via immunoSEQ multiplex PCR, lists solely in-frame clones and lacks some. The sample carries 200,000 to 300,000 clones, about nine tenths recorded once. The source material was peripheral blood. The origin of the receptors is a man aged 25-40 years with COVID-19, enrolled during active disease. CDR3s include the opening cysteine and the closing phenylalanine or tryptophan. Fields, in order: CDR3 length, V gene, J gene, clone size, D gene, CDR3 DNA, CDR3 protein. D genes are given only for firm matches. Clone size is given for some rows only: seen once, a few or many times, or a class if the clone is expanded.

>12|TRBV29-1|TRBJ1-2|-|-
TGCAGCGTTGATCAGGGGAGCTATGGCTACACCTTC
CSVDQGSYGYTF
>14|TRBV5-1|TRBJ1-5|-|-
TGCGCCAGCAGCTTGGATGGGTTGAGGCAGCCCCAGCATTTT
CASSLDGLRQPQHF
>13|TRBV10-1|TRBJ1-1|-|-
TGCGCCAGCAGTGAACGGTCGGACACTGAAGCTTTCTTT
CASSERSDTEAFF
>14|TRBV6-5|TRBJ1-4|-|-
TGTGCCAGCAGACGACATCAACCTAATGAAAAACTGTTTTTT
CASRRHQPNEKLFF
>15|TRBV19|TRBJ1-5|-|TRBD1
TGTGCCAGTAGTATCGGAACAGGGGGTAGTCAGCCCCAGCATTTT
CASSIGTGGSQPQHF
>16|TRBV5-3|TRBJ1-4|-|-
TGTGCCAGAAGCTTGATCGCCAGGCCCTTGACCGAAAAACTGTTTTTT
CARSLIARPLTEKLFF
>14|TRBV28|TRBJ2-3|-|TRBD2
TGTGCCAGCAGTTTGGATAGCGGGATAGATACGCAGTATTTT
CASSLDSGIDTQYF
>14|TRBV19|TRBJ1-1|-|TRBD1
TGTGCCAGTAGCACCCGACAGGGGAACACTGAAGCTTTCTTT
CASSTRQGNTEAFF
>16|TRBV10-3|TRBJ1-2|-|TRBD1
TGTGCCATCAGCCAGGACAGGTCAGTGGCATCCTATGGCTACACCTTC
CAISQDRSVASYGYTF
>14|TRBV5-1|TRBJ2-7|-|-
TGCGCCAGCAGCCAGCCGGGACAACCCTACGAGCAGTACTTC
CASSQPGQPYEQYF
>13|TRBV5-6|TRBJ1-6|-|-
TGTGCCAGCAGCTTGACGGGGGGATCACCCCTCCACTTT
CASSLTGGSPLHF
>14|TRBV6-5|TRBJ1-2|once|-
TGTGCCAGCAGTTACTCTGGGCAGTTCTATGGCTACACCTTC
CASSYSGQFYGYTF
>14|TRBV19|TRBJ2-2|-|-
TGTGCCAGTAGTATAAGACTCTATACCGGGGAGCTGTTTTTT
CASSIRLYTGELFF
>15|TRBV5-1|TRBJ1-2|once|TRBD1
TGCGCCAGCACCCAGGACAGGGACAAATACTATGGCTACACCTTC
CASTQDRDKYYGYTF
>15|TRBV6-1|TRBJ2-5|-|-
TGTGCCAGCAGTGACCCCGGGACAACCCTAGAGACCCAGTACTTC
CASSDPGTTLETQYF
>15|TRBV5-4|TRBJ1-2|-|-
TGTGCCAGCAGCTTGGGTGGCCGTAAACCCCATGGCTACACCTTC
CASSLGGRKPHGYTF
>14|TRBV9|TRBJ1-2|once|-
TGTGCCAGCAGCGTAGGGCAGGGCTTCTATGGCTACACCTTC
CASSVGQGFYGYTF
>18|TRBV7-2|TRBJ2-1|-|TRBD2
TGTGCCAGCAGCACCCCCTCCAAGCGGGGCGCCTCCTACAATGAGCAGTTCTTC
CASSTPSKRGASYNEQFF
>15|TRBV7-9|TRBJ1-3|-|TRBD1
TGTGCCAGCAGCTCTCCAAGACAGGGGAGAGACACCATATATTTT
CASSSPRQGRDTIYF
>15|TRBV7-6|TRBJ2-2|-|-
TGTGCCAGCAGCTTCGAGGCACCGAACACCGGGGAGCTGTTTTTT
CASSFEAPNTGELFF
>12|TRBV12-3/TRBV12-4|TRBJ1-5|-|-
TGTGCCAGCAGCCCCCCGAACGGGCCCCAGCATTTT
CASSPPNGPQHF
>15|TRBV5-1|TRBJ2-1|-|-
TGCGCCAGCAGCTTGCACTTCGACTCCTACAATGAGCAGTTCTTC
CASSLHFDSYNEQFF
>14|TRBV28|TRBJ2-1|-|TRBD2
TGTGCCAGCAGAGGGACTAGAAACTACAATGAGCAGTTCTTC
CASRGTRNYNEQFF
>17|TRBV13|TRBJ2-3|-|-
TGTGCCAGCAGCTCACATAACAGGGCCGGTAGCACAGATACGCAGTATTTT
CASSSHNRAGSTDTQYF
>15|TRBV7-9|TRBJ1-2|once|TRBD1
TGTGCCAGCAGCTCGGGAGGACAGGGGGCGGACATTTACACCTTC
CASSSGGQGADIYTF
>14|TRBV6-5|TRBJ2-2|-|-
TGTGCCACCTCAGGAGGGATGGGCACCGGGGAGCTGTTTTTT
CATSGGMGTGELFF
>14|TRBV3-1/TRBV3-2|TRBJ2-1|-|TRBD2
TGTGCCAGCAGCCAATATGGACTAGCGGGCGACCGGGTCTTC
CASSQYGLAGDRVF
>15|TRBV27|TRBJ1-2|-|-
TGTGCCAGCAGTTTCGGCAGGGGACGGTTCTATGGCTACACCTTC
CASSFGRGRFYGYTF
>15|TRBV4-1|TRBJ1-2|-|TRBD1
TGCGCCAGCAGCCAAGATACGACAGGGGGCTATGGCTACACCTTC
CASSQDTTGGYGYTF
>15|TRBV3-1/TRBV3-2|TRBJ1-1|-|TRBD1
TGTGCCAGCAGCCAACCGGGACAGATGAACACTGAAGCTTTCTTT
CASSQPGQMNTEAFF
>16|TRBV7-2|TRBJ1-6|-|-
TGTGCCAGCAGCTTAGAGTCCGGGGGTGGGGGGTCACCCCTCCACTTT
CASSLESGGGGSPLHF
>16|TRBV11-2|TRBJ2-1|-|-
TGTGCCAGCAGCTTGGGAACGGGGAGCTCCTACAATGAGCAGTTCTTC
CASSLGTGSSYNEQFF
>13|TRBV12-3/TRBV12-4|TRBJ2-7|-|-
TGTGCCAGCAGCCAACTTAACTCCTACGAGCAGTACTTC
CASSQLNSYEQYF
>12|TRBV10-3|TRBJ2-5|once|TRBD2
TGTGCCATCAGTACGGGGGGGGAGACCCAGTACTTC
CAISTGGETQYF
>17|TRBV6-4|TRBJ2-1|once|-
TGTGCCAGCAGTGTAACGGGGGGCCTCAGCTCCTACAATGAGCAGTTCTTC
CASSVTGGLSSYNEQFF
>13|TRBV6-1|TRBJ2-1|-|-
TGTGCCAGCAGTGAAGCCCGGGGTGGTGAGCAGTTCTTC
CASSEARGGEQFF
>12|TRBV6-5|TRBJ1-1|-|-
TGTGCCAGCATCGGGTGGAACACTGAAGCTTTCTTT
CASIGWNTEAFF
>13|TRBV19|TRBJ1-5|-|-
TGTGCCAGTAGCCCCGGGAGGGTTCAGCCCCAGCATTTT
CASSPGRVQPQHF
>15|TRBV7-9|TRBJ2-7|-|-
TGTGCCAGCAGCTTAGATTGGGCAGGGATCGACGAGCAGTACTTC
CASSLDWAGIDEQYF
>16|TRBV30|TRBJ1-3|once|TRBD1
TGTGCCTGTGACCGGGACAGGGGGTTCTCTGGAAACACCATATATTTT
CACDRDRGFSGNTIYF
>15|TRBV27|TRBJ2-2|-|-
TGTGCCAGCAGTTTATCTGCAGGGGTCCCCGGGGAGCTGTTTTTT
CASSLSAGVPGELFF
>18|TRBV5-6|TRBJ1-6|few|TRBD1
TGTGCCAGCAGCTTGGGACAGGGGGTGTCTCTAGGCAATTCACCCCTCCACTTT
CASSLGQGVSLGNSPLHF
>15|TRBV4-1|TRBJ1-5|-|TRBD1
TGCGCCAGCAGCCAGGGGGACAGGTCTAATCAGCCCCAGCATTTT
CASSQGDRSNQPQHF
>18|TRBV7-3|TRBJ2-3|-|-
TGTGCCAGCAGCTTAACGCCCGACTACAAGGAGAGCACAGATACGCAGTATTTT
CASSLTPDYKESTDTQYF
>15|TRBV2|TRBJ2-1|-|TRBD2
TGTGCCAGCAGTGAAGGTCGGGCGGGGGGGACGGAAGGGTTCTTC
CASSEGRAGGTEGFF
>16|TRBV2|TRBJ1-4|-|-
TGTGCCAGCAGTGAAACCAGGGGCAATTTTAATGAAAAACTGTTTTTT
CASSETRGNFNEKLFF
>11|TRBV2|TRBJ1-1|once|-
TGTGCCAGCAGTGAGGGGGGTTGGGCTTTCTTT
CASSEGGWAFF
>14|TRBV2|TRBJ2-5|-|-
TGTGCCAGCAGTGGGGTCCCCGCAGGAGAGACCCAGTACTTC
CASSGVPAGETQYF
>17|TRBV25-1|TRBJ2-3|-|TRBD1
TGTGCCAGCAGTGAATATATGGGGGACAGATGGGCAGATACGCAGTATTTT
CASSEYMGDRWADTQYF
>15|TRBV4-1|TRBJ2-4|-|TRBD1
TGCGCCAGCAGCCGAGACACAGGGGATGGAAACATTCAGTACTTC
CASSRDTGDGNIQYF